This T cell receptor beta chain was recorded in a study of cytomegalovirus exposure and HLA in healthy donors. Trimming removed 0 bases from V and 10 bases from J; junction bases left unmatched: 4. The germline V gene has CDR1 SGHAT and CDR2 FQNNGV. The CDR3 has 14 residues. Study results and limitations: Highly shared variants forming one cluster were likely a sequencing artifact. Some TCR beta chains (around 160 of them) were listed as cytomegalovirus-associated.

A word on this clone: Its target is not known.

Vbeta (60) and Jbeta (13) primers were used in the PCR. Profiled with immunoSEQ multiplex PCR; TCRdb holds only in-frame clones, not every one. The data contain 130,000 to 150,000 clones, under 80% of them seen just once; the ten biggest clones take up approximately 4.3%. This TCR came from a man between 18 and 29 years old in good health and CMV-seropositive. Material for sequencing was PBMCs. The V gene is TRBV11-2, the J gene TRBJ1-4; TRBD1 matches 8 bases. The CDR3 protein is CASSLDGQGGKLFF. CDR3 sequence (DNA): TGTGCCAGCAGCTTAGACGGACAGGGCGGAAAACTGTTTTTT.